Each of the 15 T cell receptor beta chains below was sequenced from the same sample in a study of T cell responses to AZD1222 COVID-19 vaccine. Repertoires were generated with immunoSEQ multiplex PCR, while TCRdb's copy carries only in-frame clones and drops some. The sample has tens of thousands of clones, roughly 90% seen once. The sample was peripheral blood, taken on day 0 of AZD1222 vaccination. Receptor source: an adult in good health.

The CDR3 sequence: CASTLTRGTEKLFF. CDR3 sequence (DNA): TGTGCCAGTACCTTGACACGGGGAACGGAAAAACTGTTTTTT. The chain recombines TRBV19 with TRBJ1-4; D is unresolved. The CDR3 runs 14 residues. Trimming removed 7 bases at V and 8 bases at J, with 17 bases between. In germline, CDR1 is LNHDA, CDR2 SQIVND (reference sequence).

CDR3 residues: CASRNGGNQPQHF. DNA for the CDR3: TGTGCCAGCAGAAATGGGGGGAATCAGCCCCAGCATTTT. The V and J genes are TRBV28 and TRBJ1-5; D perhaps matches TRBD1 (5 bases). Between the trimmed V and J ends, which lost 6 bases and 4 bases, there was a span of 10 bases. Germline loops: CDR1 MDHEN, CDR2 SYDVKM. The CDR3 spans 13 residues.

This clone has a handful of counts. The chain combines TRBV27 with TRBJ2-7; the match to TRBD2 covers 13 bases. Losses at the gene ends were 5 bases for V and 7 bases for J; bases not matched to a gene: 8. Germline V gives CDR1 MNHEY, CDR2 SMNVEV (reference sequence). The CDR3 is 15 amino acids. The CDR3 DNA reads as TGTGCCAGCAGTGCACTAGCGGGAGGGCCGCGGGAGCAGTACTTC. Amino acid sequence: CASSALAGGPREQYF.

The chain couples TRBV5-1 to TRBJ1-4, with a weak D call TRBD1 (5 bases). The length of the CDR3 is 18 residues. Trimming took off 4 bases at V and 0 bases at J, with 19 bases between the two ends. Germline V gene lookup returns CDR1 SGHRS and CDR2 YFSETQ. Here the CDR3 DNA reads TGCGCCAGCAGCCTAGGGGCGACTCCTCCCTCAACTAATGAAAAACTGTTTTTT. Amino acid sequence: CASSLGATPPSTNEKLFF.

This clone has more than one count but fewer than ten. This chain connects TRBV13 to TRBJ2-7, with D unresolved. Germline values: CDR1 PRHDT, CDR2 FYEKMQ (reference sequence). This CDR3 comprises 12 residues. V lost 3 bases and J 0 bases, leaving 3 bases between the germline ends. CDR3 DNA: TGTGCCAGCAGCTTCCACTCCTACGAGCAGTACTTC. This translates into CASSFHSYEQYF.

The V and J genes are TRBV19 and TRBJ1-3; D unresolved. Trimming stripped 3 bases from V and 4 bases from J, with 13 bases between. Germline-derived CDR1 and CDR2 are LNHDA and SQIVND (reference sequence). This CDR3 is built from 15 residues. The CDR3 reads CASSIDFGAGNTIYF. The CDR3 nucleotides are TGTGCCAGTAGTATTGACTTTGGAGCGGGAAACACCATATATTTT.

The chain links TRBV6-5 to TRBJ1-1; D unresolved. This CDR3 is built from 14 residues. Looked up from germline, CDR1 is MNHEY and CDR2 is SVGAGI. The ends were cut back, 0 bases at V and 0 bases at J, with 5 bases in the middle. The CDR3 coding sequence is TGTGCCAGCAGTTACTCGAACGTGAACACTGAAGCTTTCTTT. This translates into CASSYSNVNTEAFF.

Here the CDR3 reads CASSRGPSGVYGYTF. CDR3 in DNA: TGTGCCAGCAGTCGGGGACCGTCCGGCGTCTATGGCTACACCTTC. The chain is built from TRBV28 and TRBJ1-2, with a tentative D call TRBD1 (5 bases). Germline-derived CDR1 and CDR2 are MDHEN and SYDVKM. The germline V and J ends were trimmed by 5 bases and 4 bases, with 17 bases remaining between them. This CDR3 is 15 amino acids long.

A single count supports this clone. The chain combines TRBV10-1 with TRBJ2-1; possible D gene TRBD2, 6 bases. V gave up 4 bases and J gave up 8 bases, with 15 bases separating them. The CDR3 length is 14 residues. Germline loops: CDR1 WNHNN, CDR2 SYGVQD (reference sequence). In DNA, the CDR3 is TGCGCCAGCAGTGGTCGGCGGGACGGGGATGAGCAGTTCTTC. It codes for CASSGRRDGDEQFF.

Here the CDR3 reads CATAEGRTYEQYF. The DNA for the CDR3 is TGTGCCACCGCCGAAGGGAGAACTTACGAGCAGTACTTC. The genes are TRBV5-4 and TRBJ2-7, with a weak D call TRBD2 (5 bases). The germline V and J ends were trimmed by 9 bases and 4 bases, with 17 bases remaining between them. Germline lookup yields CDR1 SGHNT and CDR2 YYREEE (reference sequence). The CDR3 totals 13 residues.

A single count supports this clone. This chain links TRBV11-1 with TRBJ2-7; the D gene is possibly TRBD1 (6 bases). The V and J ends lost 5 bases and 1 base respectively, with 12 bases between them. Looked up from germline, CDR1 is SGHAT and CDR2 is FQDESV (reference sequence). The length of the CDR3 is 14 residues. The CDR3 nucleotides are TGTGCCAGCAGCGCCGGACAGTCATCCTACGAGCAGTACTTC. This codes for CASSAGQSSYEQYF.

The chain couples TRBV29-1 to TRBJ2-7; TRBD2 agrees at 7 bases. The CDR3 is 13 residues long. From germline, CDR1 is SQVTM and CDR2 ANQGSEA. V lost 7 bases and J lost 5; bases outside the gene matches: 11. The CDR3 nucleotides are TGCAGCGCATCAGGCGAGGGAGGGAACGAGCAGTACTTC. Amino acid sequence: CSASGEGGNEQYF.

The J gene is TRBJ2-5, the V gene TRBV7-9; no definite D call. The length of the CDR3 is 12 residues. CDR1 and CDR2 (germline): SEHNR, FQNEAQ (reference sequence). V lost 5 bases to trimming and J lost 7 bases, with 11 bases between them. The CDR3 loop reads CASSLPPGTQYF. As DNA, the CDR3 is TGTGCCAGCAGCCTACCCCCGGGGACCCAGTACTTC.

V is TRBV2 and J is TRBJ2-7, with a weak D call TRBD2 (6 bases). In germline, CDR1 is SNHLY, CDR2 FYNNEI. The ends were cut back, 5 bases at V and 9 bases at J, with 11 bases in the middle. The CDR3 has 11 residues. The CDR3 loop reads CASSYRGGQYF. As DNA, the CDR3 is TGTGCCAGCAGTTATAGGGGAGGGCAGTACTTC.

The chain links TRBV28 to TRBJ1-2; a possible D gene is TRBD1 (5 bases). V was cut by 5 bases and J by 6 bases, with 13 bases left in between. The CDR3 is 13 residues long. CDR1 is MDHEN, CDR2 SYDVKM, per germline. The CDR3 coding sequence is TGTGCCAGCAGTGTCTTCGGGGCAGATGGCTACACCTTC. It translates to CASSVFGADGYTF.